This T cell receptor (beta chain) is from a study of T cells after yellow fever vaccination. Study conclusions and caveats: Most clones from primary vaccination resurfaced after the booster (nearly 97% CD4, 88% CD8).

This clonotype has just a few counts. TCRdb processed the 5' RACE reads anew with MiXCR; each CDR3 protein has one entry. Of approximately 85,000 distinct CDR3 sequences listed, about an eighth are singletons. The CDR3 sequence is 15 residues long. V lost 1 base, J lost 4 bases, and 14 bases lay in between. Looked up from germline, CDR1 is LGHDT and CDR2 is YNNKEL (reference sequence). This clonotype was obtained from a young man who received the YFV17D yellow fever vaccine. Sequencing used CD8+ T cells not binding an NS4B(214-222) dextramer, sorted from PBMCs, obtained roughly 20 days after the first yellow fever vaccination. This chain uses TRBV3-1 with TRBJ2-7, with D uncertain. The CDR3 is CASSQGGGVPYEQYV. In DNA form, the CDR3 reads TGTGCCAGCAGCCAAGGAGGCGGAGTTCCATACGAGCAGTACGTC.